This T cell receptor beta chain was obtained from a study of beta chain features in type 1 diabetes. Expressed TCRB transcripts were sequenced after all isolated RNA was converted to cDNA. The average output of naive, central memory and regulatory T cell samples was about 3.57 million reads. Generated by immunoSEQ multiplex PCR, the TCRdb table keeps only in-frame clones and is missing some. This table has 860,000 or so clones, about a sixth appearing once. Comments on this clone: Its matching antigen is unknown.

General observations from the study: Fewer junction insertions and more nucleotide deletions appeared in type 1 diabetes patients.

Sequences were obtained from naive CD4+ T cells from blood. The TCR was taken from a young woman in good health.

The CDR3 sequence is CASGELAGYRNEQFF. CDR3 nucleotide sequence: TGCGCCAGCGGCGAATTAGCGGGATACCGCAATGAGCAGTTCTTC. This chain links TRBV5-1 with TRBJ2-1; 8 bases map to TRBD2. V lost 7 bases to trimming and J lost 6 bases; unmatched junction nucleotides: 12. CDR1 SGHRS and CDR2 YFSETQ come from the germline V gene. This CDR3 comprises 15 residues.